These 2 T cell receptor beta chains came from one sample sequenced in a study of graft-versus-host responses after intestinal transplantation. Data came from immunoSEQ multiplex PCR; TCRdb stores just in-frame clones and leaves some out. The sample carries about 86,000 clones, roughly four fifths recorded once. Antigens of these TCRs are unknown. Sample: unstimulated CD8+ T cells sorted from spleen or lymph node cells, taken before intestinal transplant. All receptors come from a human donor who received an intestinal transplant.

V usage is TRBV2 and J usage is TRBJ1-6, with a possible D match to TRBD1 (5 bases). The V end was cut by 7 bases, the J end by 4 bases, with 14 bases between. In germline, CDR1 is SNHLY, CDR2 FYNNEI. This CDR3 contains 15 residues. The CDR3 spells CASTEEGTYNSPLHF. Written as DNA, the CDR3 is TGTGCCAGCACCGAGGAGGGGACTTATAATTCACCCCTCCACTTT. Filled out from reference TRBV2 and TRBJ1-6, the complete variable domain reads EPEVTQTPSHQVTQMGQEVILRCVPISNHLYFYWYRQILGQKVEFLVSFYNNEISEKSEIFDDQFSVERPDGSNFTLKIRSTKLEDSAMYFCASTEEGTYNSPLHFGNGTRLTVT.

The V call is TRBV27, the J call TRBJ2-1; D ambiguous. V was trimmed by 3 bases and J by 5 bases, leaving 8 bases between them. The CDR3 runs 13 residues. The germline CDR1 and CDR2 sequences are MNHEY and SMNVEV (reference sequence). The CDR3 DNA follows: TGTGCCAGCAGTTTGTCCTATGACAATGAGCAGTTCTTC. Encoded protein: CASSLSYDNEQFF.